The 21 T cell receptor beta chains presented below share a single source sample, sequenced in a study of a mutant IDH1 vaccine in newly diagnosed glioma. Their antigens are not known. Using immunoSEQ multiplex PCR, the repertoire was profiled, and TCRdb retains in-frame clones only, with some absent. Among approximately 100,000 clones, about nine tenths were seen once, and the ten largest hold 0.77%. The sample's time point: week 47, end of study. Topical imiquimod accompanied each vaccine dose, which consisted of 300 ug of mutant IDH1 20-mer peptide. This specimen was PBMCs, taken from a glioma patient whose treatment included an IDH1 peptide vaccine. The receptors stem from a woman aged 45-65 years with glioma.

CDR3 coding DNA: TGTGCCAGCTCATCCTTCCGGGACCGAACCAATGAGCAGTTCTTC. Translated: CASSSFRDRTNEQFF. The chain recombines TRBV18 with TRBJ2-1; either TRBD1 or TRBD2 may fit D (5 bases each). Trimming stripped 5 bases from V and 6 bases from J, with 17 bases between. CDR1 is KGHSH and CDR2 is LQKENI in the germline V gene. This CDR3 is built from 15 residues.

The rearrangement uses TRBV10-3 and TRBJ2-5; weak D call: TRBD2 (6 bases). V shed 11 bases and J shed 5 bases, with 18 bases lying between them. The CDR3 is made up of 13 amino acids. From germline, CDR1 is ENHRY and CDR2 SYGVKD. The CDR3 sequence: CALGREMGETQYF. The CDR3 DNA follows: TGTGCCCTCGGGCGGGAAATGGGGGAGACCCAGTACTTC.

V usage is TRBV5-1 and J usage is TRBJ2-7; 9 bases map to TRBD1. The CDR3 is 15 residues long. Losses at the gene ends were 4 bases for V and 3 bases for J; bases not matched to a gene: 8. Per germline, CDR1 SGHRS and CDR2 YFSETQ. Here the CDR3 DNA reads TGCGCCAGCAGCCTGCAGACAGGGGGAAGCTACGAGCAGTACTTC. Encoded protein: CASSLQTGGSYEQYF.

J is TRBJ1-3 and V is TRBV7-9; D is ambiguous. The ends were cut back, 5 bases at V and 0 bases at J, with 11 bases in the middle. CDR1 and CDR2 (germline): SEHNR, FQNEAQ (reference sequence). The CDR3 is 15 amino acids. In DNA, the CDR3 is TGTGCCAGCAGCCACGACCGAAACTCTGGAAACACCATATATTTT. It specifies CASSHDRNSGNTIYF.

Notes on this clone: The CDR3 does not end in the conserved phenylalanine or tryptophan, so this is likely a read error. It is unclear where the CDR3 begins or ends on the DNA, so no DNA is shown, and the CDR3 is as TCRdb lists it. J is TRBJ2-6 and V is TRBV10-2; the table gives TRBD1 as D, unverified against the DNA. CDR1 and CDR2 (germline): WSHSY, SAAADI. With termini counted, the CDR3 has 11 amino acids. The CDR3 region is CASSPRRTEFP.

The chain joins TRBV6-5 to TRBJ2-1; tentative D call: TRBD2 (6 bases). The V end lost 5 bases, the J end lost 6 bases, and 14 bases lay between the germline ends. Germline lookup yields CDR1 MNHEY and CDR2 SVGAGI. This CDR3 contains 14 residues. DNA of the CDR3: TGTGCCAGCAGTCCTCGGGAGATTCGCAATGAGCAGTTCTTC. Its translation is CASSPREIRNEQFF.

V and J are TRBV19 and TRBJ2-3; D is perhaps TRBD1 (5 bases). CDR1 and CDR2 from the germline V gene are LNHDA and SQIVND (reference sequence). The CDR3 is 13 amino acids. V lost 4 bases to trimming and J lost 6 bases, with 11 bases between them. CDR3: CASSTTAGDTQYF. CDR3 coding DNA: TGTGCCAGTAGTACGACAGCCGGGGATACGCAGTATTTT. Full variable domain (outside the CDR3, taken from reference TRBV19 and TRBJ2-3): DGGITQSPKYLFRKEGQNVTLSCEQNLNHDAMYWYRQDPGQGLRLIYYSQIVNDFQKGDIAEGYSVSREKKESFPLTVTSAQKNPTAFYLCASSTTAGDTQYFGPGTRLTVL.

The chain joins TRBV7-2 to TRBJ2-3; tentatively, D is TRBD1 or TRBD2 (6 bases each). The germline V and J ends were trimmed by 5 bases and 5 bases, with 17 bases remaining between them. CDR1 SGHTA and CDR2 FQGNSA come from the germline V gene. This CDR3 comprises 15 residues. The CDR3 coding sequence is TGTGCCAGCAGCGCCTCTAGGGGGGCCGTAGATACGCAGTATTTT. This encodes CASSASRGAVDTQYF.

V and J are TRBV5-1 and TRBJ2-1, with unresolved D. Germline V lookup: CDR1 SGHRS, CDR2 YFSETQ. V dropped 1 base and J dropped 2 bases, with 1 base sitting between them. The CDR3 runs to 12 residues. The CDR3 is CASSLPYNEQFF. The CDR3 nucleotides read TGCGCCAGCAGCTTGCCCTACAATGAGCAGTTCTTC.

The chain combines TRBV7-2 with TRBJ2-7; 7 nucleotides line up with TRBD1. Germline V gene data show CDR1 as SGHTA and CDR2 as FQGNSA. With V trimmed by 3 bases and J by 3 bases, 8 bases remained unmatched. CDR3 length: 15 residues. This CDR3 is CASSFKTGIYYEQYF. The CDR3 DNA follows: TGTGCCAGCAGCTTTAAGACAGGGATATACTACGAGCAGTACTTC.

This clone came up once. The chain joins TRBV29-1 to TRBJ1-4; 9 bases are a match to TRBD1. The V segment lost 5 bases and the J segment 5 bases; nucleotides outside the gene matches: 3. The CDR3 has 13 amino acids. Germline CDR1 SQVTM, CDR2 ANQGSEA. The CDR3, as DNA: TGCAGCGTTTTCGGGACAGGGAATGAAAAACTGTTTTTT. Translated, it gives CSVFGTGNEKLFF.

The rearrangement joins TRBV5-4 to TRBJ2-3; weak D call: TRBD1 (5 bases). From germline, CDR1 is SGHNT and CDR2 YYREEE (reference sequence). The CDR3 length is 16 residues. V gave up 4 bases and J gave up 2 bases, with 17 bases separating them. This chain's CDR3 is CASSPTGAPTTDTQYF. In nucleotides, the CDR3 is TGTGCCAGCAGCCCAACAGGCGCACCGACCACAGATACGCAGTATTTT.

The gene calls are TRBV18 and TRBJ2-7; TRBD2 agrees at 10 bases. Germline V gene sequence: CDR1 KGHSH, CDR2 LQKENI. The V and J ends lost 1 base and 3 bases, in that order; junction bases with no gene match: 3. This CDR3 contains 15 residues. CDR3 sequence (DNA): TGTGCCAGCTCACCACGACTAGCGGGCAGCTACGAGCAGTACTTC. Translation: CASSPRLAGSYEQYF.

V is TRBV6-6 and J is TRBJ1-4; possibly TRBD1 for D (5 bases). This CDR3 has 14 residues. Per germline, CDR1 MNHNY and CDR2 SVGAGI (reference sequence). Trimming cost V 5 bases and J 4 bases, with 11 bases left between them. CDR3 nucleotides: TGTGCCAGCAGTGCCCGGGACGGTAATGAAAAACTGTTTTTT. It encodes CASSARDGNEKLFF.

The DNA for the CDR3 is TGCAGCGTCCGAAGGGGGACCGGAAACACCATATATTTT. Protein product: CSVRRGTGNTIYF. The rearrangement joins TRBV29-1 to TRBJ1-3; perhaps TRBD1 as D (6 bases). Germline V lookup: CDR1 SQVTM, CDR2 ANQGSEA. The germline V and J ends were trimmed by 6 bases and 4 bases, with 13 bases remaining between them. The CDR3 loop spans 13 amino acids.

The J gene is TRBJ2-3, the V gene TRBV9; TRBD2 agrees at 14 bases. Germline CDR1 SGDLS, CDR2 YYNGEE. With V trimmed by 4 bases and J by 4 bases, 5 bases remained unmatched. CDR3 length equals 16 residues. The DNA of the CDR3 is TGTGCCAGCAGCCAGGGACTAGCGGGAGCGGCAGATACGCAGTATTTT. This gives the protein CASSQGLAGAADTQYF.

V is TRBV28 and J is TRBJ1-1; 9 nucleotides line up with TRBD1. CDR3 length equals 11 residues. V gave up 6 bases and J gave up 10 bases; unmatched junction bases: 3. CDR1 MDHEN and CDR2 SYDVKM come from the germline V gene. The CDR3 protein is CASSLGQGAFF. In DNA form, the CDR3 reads TGTGCCAGCAGCCTGGGACAGGGAGCTTTCTTT.

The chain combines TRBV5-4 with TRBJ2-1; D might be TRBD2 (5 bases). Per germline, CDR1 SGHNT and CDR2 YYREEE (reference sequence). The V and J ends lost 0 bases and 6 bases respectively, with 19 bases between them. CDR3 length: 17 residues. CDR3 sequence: CASSLVSGELRSNEQFF. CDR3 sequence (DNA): TGTGCCAGCAGCTTGGTAAGCGGAGAGCTTAGGTCCAATGAGCAGTTCTTC.

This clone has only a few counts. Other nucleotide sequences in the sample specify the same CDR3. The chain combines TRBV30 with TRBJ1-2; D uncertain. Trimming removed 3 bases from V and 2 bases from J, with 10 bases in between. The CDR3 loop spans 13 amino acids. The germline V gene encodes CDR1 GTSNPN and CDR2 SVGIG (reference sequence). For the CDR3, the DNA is TGTGCCTGGAGAGACACCTACAACTATGGCTACACCTTC. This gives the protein CAWRDTYNYGYTF.

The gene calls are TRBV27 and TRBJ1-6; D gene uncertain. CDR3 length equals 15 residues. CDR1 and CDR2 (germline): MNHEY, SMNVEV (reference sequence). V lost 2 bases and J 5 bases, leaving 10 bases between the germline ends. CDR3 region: CASSLVALDNSPLHF. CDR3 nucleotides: TGTGCCAGCAGTTTAGTAGCCCTTGATAATTCACCCCTCCACTTT.

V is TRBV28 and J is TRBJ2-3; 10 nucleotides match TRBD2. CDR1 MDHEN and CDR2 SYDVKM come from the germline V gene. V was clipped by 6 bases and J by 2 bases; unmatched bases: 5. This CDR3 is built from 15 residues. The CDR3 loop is CASSPTSGTTDTQYF. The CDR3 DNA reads TGTGCCAGCAGCCCAACTAGCGGGACCACAGATACGCAGTATTTT.